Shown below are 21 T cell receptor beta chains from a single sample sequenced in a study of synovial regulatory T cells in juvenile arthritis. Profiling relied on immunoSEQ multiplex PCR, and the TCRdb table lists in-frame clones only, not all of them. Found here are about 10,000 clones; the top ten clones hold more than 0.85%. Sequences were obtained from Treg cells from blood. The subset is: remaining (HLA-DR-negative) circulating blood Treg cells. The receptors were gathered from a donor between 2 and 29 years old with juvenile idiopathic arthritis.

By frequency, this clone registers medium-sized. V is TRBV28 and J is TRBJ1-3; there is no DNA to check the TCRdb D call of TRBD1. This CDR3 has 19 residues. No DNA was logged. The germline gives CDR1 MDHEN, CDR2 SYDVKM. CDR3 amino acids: CASSNIPTGRKPSGNTIYF.

The CDR3 is CASSSGRRGTMYEQYF. The V and J genes are TRBV5-1 and TRBJ2-7; TCRdb's D call of TRBD1 is untestable without DNA. In germline, CDR1 is SGHRS, CDR2 YFSETQ. The CDR3 has 16 residues. No DNA is listed.

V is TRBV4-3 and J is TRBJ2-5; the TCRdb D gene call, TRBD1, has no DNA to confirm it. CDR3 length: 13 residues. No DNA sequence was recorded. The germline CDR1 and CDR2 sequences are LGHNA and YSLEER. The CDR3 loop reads CASSQGPQETQYF.

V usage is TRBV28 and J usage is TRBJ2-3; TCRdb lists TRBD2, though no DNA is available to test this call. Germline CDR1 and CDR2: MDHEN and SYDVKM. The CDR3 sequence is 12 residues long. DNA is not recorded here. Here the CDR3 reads CASSLPVNTQYF.

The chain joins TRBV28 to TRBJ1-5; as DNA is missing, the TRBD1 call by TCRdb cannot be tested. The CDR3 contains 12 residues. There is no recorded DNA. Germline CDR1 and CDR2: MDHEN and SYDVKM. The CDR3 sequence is CASRQGAEKYHF.

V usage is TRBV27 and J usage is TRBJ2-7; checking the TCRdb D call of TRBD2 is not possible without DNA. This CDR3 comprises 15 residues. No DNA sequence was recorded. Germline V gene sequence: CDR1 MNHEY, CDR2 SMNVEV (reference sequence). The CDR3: CASSRSGGASYEQYF.

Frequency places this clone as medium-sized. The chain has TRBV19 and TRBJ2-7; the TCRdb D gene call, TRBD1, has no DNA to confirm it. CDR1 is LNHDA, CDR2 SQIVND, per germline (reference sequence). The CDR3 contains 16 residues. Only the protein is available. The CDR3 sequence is CASSIQLGTGAHEQYF.

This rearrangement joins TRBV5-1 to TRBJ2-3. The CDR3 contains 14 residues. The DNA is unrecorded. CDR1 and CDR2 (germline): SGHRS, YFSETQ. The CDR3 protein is CASSLVPAADTQYF.

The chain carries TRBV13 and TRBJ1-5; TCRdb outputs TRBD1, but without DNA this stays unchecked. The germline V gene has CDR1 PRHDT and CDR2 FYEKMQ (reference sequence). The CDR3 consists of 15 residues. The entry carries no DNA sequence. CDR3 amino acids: CASSLGGAGAQPQHF.

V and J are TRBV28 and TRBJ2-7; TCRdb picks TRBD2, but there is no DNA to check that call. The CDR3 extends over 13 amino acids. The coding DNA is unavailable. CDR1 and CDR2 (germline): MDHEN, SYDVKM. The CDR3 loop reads CASTSGGFYEQYF.

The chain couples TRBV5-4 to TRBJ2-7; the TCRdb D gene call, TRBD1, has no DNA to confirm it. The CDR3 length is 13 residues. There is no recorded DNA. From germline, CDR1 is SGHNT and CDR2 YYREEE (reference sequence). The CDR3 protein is CASSLDRAHEQYF. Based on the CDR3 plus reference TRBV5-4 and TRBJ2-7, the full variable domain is ETGVTQSPTHLIKTRGQQVTLRCSSQSGHNTVSWYQQALGQGPQFIFQYYREEENGRGNFPPRFSGLQFPNYSSELNVNALELDDSALYLCASSLDRAHEQYFGPGTRLTVT.

The CDR3 loop is CASSLSGYGYTF. The rearrangement links TRBV7-6 to TRBJ1-2; TCRdb selects TRBD1, and the lack of DNA leaves this call unchecked. Looked up from germline, CDR1 is SGHVS and CDR2 is FNYEAQ. The length of the CDR3 is 12 residues. Only the protein is available.

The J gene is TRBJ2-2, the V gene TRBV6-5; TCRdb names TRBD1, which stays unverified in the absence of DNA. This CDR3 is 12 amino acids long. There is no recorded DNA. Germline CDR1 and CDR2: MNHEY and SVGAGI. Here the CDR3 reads CASTSTGLGVFF.

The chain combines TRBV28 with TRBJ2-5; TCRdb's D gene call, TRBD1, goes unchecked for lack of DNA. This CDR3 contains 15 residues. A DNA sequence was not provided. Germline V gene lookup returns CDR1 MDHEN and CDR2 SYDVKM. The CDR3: CASSLGRGRKETQYF.

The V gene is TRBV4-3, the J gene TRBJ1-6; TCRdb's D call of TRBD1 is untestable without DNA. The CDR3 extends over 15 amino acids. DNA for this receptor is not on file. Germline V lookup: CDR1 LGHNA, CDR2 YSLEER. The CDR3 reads CASSQDSLNNSPLHF.

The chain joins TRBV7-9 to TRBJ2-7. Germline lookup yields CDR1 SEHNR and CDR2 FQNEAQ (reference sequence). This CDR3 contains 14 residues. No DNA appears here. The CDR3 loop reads CASSLGGSTYEQYF.

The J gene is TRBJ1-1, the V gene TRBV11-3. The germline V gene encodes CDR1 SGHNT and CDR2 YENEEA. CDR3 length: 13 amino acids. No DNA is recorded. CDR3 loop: CASSRGTNTEAFF.

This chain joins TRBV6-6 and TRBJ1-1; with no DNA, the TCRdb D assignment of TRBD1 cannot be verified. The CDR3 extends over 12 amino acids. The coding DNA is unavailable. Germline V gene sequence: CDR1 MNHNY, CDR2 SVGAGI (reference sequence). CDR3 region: CASKAGNTEAFF.

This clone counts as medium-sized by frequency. The CDR3 reads CASRSTEKYTDTQYF. The rearrangement uses TRBV5-5 and TRBJ2-3; checking the TCRdb D call of TRBD1 is not possible without DNA. CDR3 length equals 15 residues. No DNA is recorded. The germline V gene encodes CDR1 SGHKS and CDR2 YYEKEE (reference sequence).

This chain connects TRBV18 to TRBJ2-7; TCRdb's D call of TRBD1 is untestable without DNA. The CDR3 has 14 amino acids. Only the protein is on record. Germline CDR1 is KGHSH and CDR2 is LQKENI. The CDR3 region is CASSPSFSSYEQYF. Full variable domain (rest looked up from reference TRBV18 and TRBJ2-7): NAGVMQNPRHLVRRRGQEARLRCSPMKGHSHVYWYRQLPEEGLKFMVYLQKENIIDESGMPKERFSAEFPKEGPSILRIQQVVRGDSAAYFCASSPSFSSYEQYFGPGTRLTVT.

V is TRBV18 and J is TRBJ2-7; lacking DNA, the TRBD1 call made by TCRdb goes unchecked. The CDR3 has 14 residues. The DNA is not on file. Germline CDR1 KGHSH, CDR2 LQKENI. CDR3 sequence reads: CASSPRGQGYEQYF.